This T cell receptor beta chain comes out of a study of regulatory T cells in long-lasting Graves disease. As for time point: newly diagnosed GD, antithyroid drugs for less than 3 months. PBMC-derived RNA was used for the TCR library. Graves' disease diagnosis was established per American Thyroid Association guidelines. This clonotype was detected many times. The CDR3 spans 15 residues. CDR1 and CDR2 (germline): MNHEY, SVGEGT. With 4 bases clipped from V and 9 bases from J, the junction kept 9 bases outside the gene matches. Building the TCR beta libraries relied on iRepertoire HTBI primers, and CDR3 regions underwent Arm-PCR. TCRdb processed the multiplex PCR reads anew with MiXCR; each CDR3 protein has one entry. This sample has about 430,000 distinct CDR3 sequences, with 15% found just once. This sample was shared with a second study, whose subject was T cells in Graves' hyperthyroidism and ophthalmopathy.

The input for sequencing was peripheral blood mononuclear cells (PBMCs), taken at new diagnosis, from a patient treated with antithyroid drugs. This receptor was identified in a woman aged 40 to 55 with Graves disease. The chain recombines TRBV6-2 or TRBV6-3 with TRBJ1-6, with TRBD1 matching over 7 bases. CDR3 loop: CASSSEGASISPLHF. The CDR3 DNA follows: TGTGCCAGCAGTTCCGAGGGGGCTTCAATTTCACCCCTCCACTTT.